This T cell receptor (beta chain) is from a study of blood T cell repertoires in COVID-19. Study overall: T cells, B-cell-depleted T cells, or PBMCs supplied cDNA or gDNA.

V was pared by 11 bases and J by 2 bases, with 4 bases of the junction left unmatched. The CDR3 spans 14 residues. In germline, CDR1 is SNHLY, CDR2 FYNNEI. Clones were read by immunoSEQ multiplex PCR, and TCRdb kept only the in-frame ones, dropping some. The table shows about 320,000 clones, with 70% to 90% occurring only once. What was sequenced was peripheral blood. The sequence came from a human donor in a cohort sampled during active COVID-19. The genes are TRBV2 and TRBJ2-6; 9 nucleotides line up with TRBD1. CDR3 sequence reads: CAGTGRAGANVLTF. The CDR3 DNA reads TGTGCCGGGACAGGGAGGGCTGGGGCCAACGTCCTGACTTTC.